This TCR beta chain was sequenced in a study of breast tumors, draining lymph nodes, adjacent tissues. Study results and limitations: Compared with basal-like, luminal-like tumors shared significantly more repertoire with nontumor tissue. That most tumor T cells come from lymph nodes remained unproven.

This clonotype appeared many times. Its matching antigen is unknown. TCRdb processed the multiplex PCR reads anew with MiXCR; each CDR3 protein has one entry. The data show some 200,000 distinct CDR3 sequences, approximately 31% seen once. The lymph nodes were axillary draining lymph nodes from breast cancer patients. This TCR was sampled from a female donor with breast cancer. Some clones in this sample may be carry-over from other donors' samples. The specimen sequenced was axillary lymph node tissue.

The CDR3 DNA is TGTGCCAGCAGCTCGGACAGGGGGAATACAGAGACCCAGTACTTC. Its translation is CASSSDRGNTETQYF. J is TRBJ2-5 and V is TRBV11-2, with 10 bases matching TRBD1. Germline CDR1 SGHAT, CDR2 FQNNGV. V lost 4 bases to trimming and J lost 4 bases; unmatched junction nucleotides: 6. This CDR3 contains 15 residues.